This TCR beta chain was recovered during a study of post-analysis software for immune sequencing data. For the study at large: Both relapsing-remitting and secondary progressive multiple sclerosis featured among the disease courses, as did progressive-relapsing multiple sclerosis. General study results and limits: In patients, five or six TRBV segments were more frequent than in controls, with TRBV5-6, TRBV5-1 and TRBV20-1 among them.

Per germline, CDR1 MDHEN and CDR2 SYDVKM. This CDR3 contains 14 residues. The junction had 6 bases not matched to a gene; V was cut back by 4 bases and J by 8 bases. cDNA libraries of TCR beta carried unique molecular identifiers. The yield from roughly 1 to 10 million T cells was around 500,000 cDNA molecules in total. Using its own MiXCR run on the PCR reads, TCRdb lists one record per CDR3 protein. The sample holds 350,000 to 450,000 distinct CDR3 sequences; 35% to 45% are singletons and the top ten take less than 10%. This clonotype occurred a few times. Its antigen is currently unknown. Sequencing was performed on blood. The clonotype was recovered from a girl aged 2 to 9 with multiple sclerosis. The chain carries TRBV28 and TRBJ2-3, with 10 bases that match TRBD2. The CDR3 coding sequence is TGTGCCAGCAGTTGGTCTGGGACTAGCGTTACGCAGTATTTT. It is translated as CASSWSGTSVTQYF.